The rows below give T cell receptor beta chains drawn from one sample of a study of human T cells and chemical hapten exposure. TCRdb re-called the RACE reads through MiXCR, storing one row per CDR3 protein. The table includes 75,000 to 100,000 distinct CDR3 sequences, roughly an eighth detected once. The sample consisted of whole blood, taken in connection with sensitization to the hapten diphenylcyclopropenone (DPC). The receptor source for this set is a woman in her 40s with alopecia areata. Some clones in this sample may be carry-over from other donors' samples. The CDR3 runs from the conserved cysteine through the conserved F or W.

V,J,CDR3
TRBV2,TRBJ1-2,CASSEALLGQNYGYTF
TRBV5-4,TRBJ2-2,CASSLGLAGPANTGELFF
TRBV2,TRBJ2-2,CASRRLAGTGELFF
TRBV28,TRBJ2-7,CASSSGGSTYEQYF
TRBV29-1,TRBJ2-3,CSSKGQVGGTDTQYF
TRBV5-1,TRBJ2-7,CASSPYGIDYEQYF
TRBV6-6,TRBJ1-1,CASTLPGGSEAFF
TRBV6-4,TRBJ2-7,CASTSSGSSYEQYF
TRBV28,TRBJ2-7,CASGGSYEQYF
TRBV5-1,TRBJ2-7,CASTGGASPYEQYF
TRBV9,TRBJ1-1,CASSVFPLRQGPNTEAFF
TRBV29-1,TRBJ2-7,CSVERGDEQYF
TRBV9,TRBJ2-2,CASSVRGTGELFF
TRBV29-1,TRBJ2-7,CSAGTSMSYEQYF
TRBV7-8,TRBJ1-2,CASSLDRRNYGYTF
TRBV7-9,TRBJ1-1,CASSLAGQTEAFF
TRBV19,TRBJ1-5,CASQDDWGRQPQHF
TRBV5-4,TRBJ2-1,CASSSRGKAPGLAGVSYNEQFF
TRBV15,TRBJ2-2,CATSFQTSGNTGELFF
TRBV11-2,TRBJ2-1,CASSLLKLLNEQFF
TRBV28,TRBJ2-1,CASSRKWSSGRTRSYNEQFF
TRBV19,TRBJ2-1,CASSSRLTPYNEQFF
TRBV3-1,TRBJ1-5,CASGGGNQPQHF
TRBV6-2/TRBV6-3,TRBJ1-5,CASRQPRSNQPQHF
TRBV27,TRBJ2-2,CASSPGTAPGELFF
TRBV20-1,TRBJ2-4,CSGGLAKNIQYF
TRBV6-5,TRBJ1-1,CASSYAVGRMNTEAFF
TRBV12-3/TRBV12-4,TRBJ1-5,CASSLAARRVQPQHF
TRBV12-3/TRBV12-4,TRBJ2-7,CASSFGYEQYF
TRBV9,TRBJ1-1,CASSTTPSVANTEAFF
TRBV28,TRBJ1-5,CASTTQIYSNQPQHF
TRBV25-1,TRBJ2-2,CASSWTGGTGELFF
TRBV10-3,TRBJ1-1,CAIRRGANTEAFF
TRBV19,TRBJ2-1,CASSMWSGDMNEQFF
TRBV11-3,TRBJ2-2,CASSPGLVNTGELFF
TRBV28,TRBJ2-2,CASSSENTGELFF
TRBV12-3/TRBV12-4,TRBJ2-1,CASSPGQDEQFF
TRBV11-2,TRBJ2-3,CASSAGETDTQYF
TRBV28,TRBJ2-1,CASGPYNEQFF
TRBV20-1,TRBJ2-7,CSAALAETYEQYF
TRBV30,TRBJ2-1,CAWSVMVEQFF
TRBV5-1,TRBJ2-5,CASSPSGGETQYF
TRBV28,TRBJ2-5,CASSLGLAGYQETQYF
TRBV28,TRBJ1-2,CASSDTRVNGYTF
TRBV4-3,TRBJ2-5,CASSQGLAGGMETQYF
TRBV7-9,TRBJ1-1,CASSSGGGRNTEAFF
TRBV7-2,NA,CASSLSGLTSTDTQHF
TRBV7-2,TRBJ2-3,CASSLGPLTDTQYF